The T cell receptor (beta chain) under discussion was sequenced for a study of post-analysis software for immune sequencing data. Study results and limitations: About five TRBV segments were more frequent in patients than controls; TRBV5-6, TRBV5-1 and TRBV20-1 belonged to this group.

The sample holds a few counts of this clonotype. Its antigen is unknown. This CDR3 is built from 16 residues. Germline V gene data show CDR1 as SGHRS and CDR2 as YFSETQ. Trimming took 1 base from V and 2 from J, leaving 14 bases between them. Prepared libraries of TCR beta cDNA carried unique molecular identifiers. One entry per CDR3 protein results from TCRdb running MiXCR on the PCR reads. This table has 750,000 to 950,000 distinct CDR3 sequences, 46% appearing once. The TCR originated in a girl aged 10 to 17 with multiple sclerosis. The source material was blood. The V and J genes are TRBV5-1 and TRBJ2-3; no clear D gene. CDR3 bases: TGCGCCAGCAGCTTGTCAACAACCCTCACCACAGATACGCAGTATTTT. Residues: CASSLSTTLTTDTQYF.